Shown below are 14 T cell receptor beta chains from a single sample sequenced in a study of Graves' ophthalmopathy and Graves' hyperthyroidism. RNA transcripts yielded amplified TCR beta CDR3 regions. HTBI primers served in a first-round RT-PCR, which a second-round multiplex PCR followed. TCRdb re-analysed the multiplex PCR reads in MiXCR, keeping a single row per CDR3 protein. The sample contains hundreds of thousands of distinct CDR3 sequences, about 38% of which appear only once. The sequenced material came from peripheral blood. The receptors originated from an adult man with Graves' ophthalmopathy.

This clonotype has ten or more counts. The chain has TRBV7-3 and TRBJ1-2, with 8 positions matching TRBD1. J gave up 9 bases and V 4 bases, and 10 bases lay outside the gene matches. Germline V gene lookup returns CDR1 SGHTA and CDR2 FQGTGA. The CDR3 totals 14 residues. In DNA, the CDR3 is TGTGCCAGCAGCTCCCCGGACAGGGCGGGAAGCTACACCTTC. This encodes CASSSPDRAGSYTF.

With regard to this clonotype: This may stem from a read error, because a much larger clone lies one nucleotide away. The V gene is TRBV19, the J gene TRBJ1-2; D not resolved. CDR3 length: 14 residues. Trimming pared 5 bases from V and 2 bases from J, leaving 12 bases between. The germline CDR1 and CDR2 sequences are LNHDA and SQIVND (reference sequence). The CDR3 bases are TGTGCCAGTAGTGCGGTGACTGAGAACTATGGCTACACCTTC. As protein: CASSAVTENYGYTF.

V gene TRBV5-8 combines with J gene TRBJ2-7, with TRBD1 matching 7 bases. CDR1 SGHTS and CDR2 YDEGEE come from the germline V gene. CDR3 size: 16 residues. With V trimmed by 1 base and J by 3 bases, 10 bases remained unmatched. Written as DNA, the CDR3 is TGTGCCAGCAGCTTGTGGACCGTGACAGGGATCTACGAGCAGTACTTC. It is translated as CASSLWTVTGIYEQYF. The full variable domain, its missing parts supplied by reference TRBV5-8 and TRBJ2-7, is EAGVTQSPTHLIKTRGQQATLRCSPISGHTSVYWYQQALGLGLQFLLWYDEGEERNRGNFPPRFSGRQFPNYSSELNVNALELEDSALYLCASSLWTVTGIYEQYFGPGTRLTVT.

This clonotype was detected ten times or more. The gene calls are TRBV7-2 and TRBJ2-6; TRBD1 agrees at 7 bases. CDR1 and CDR2 (germline): SGHTA, FQGNSA. CDR3 length equals 19 residues. V was clipped by 2 bases and J by 1 base; unmatched bases: 11. CDR3 sequence: CASSLQTGQTVSGANVLTF. CDR3 DNA: TGTGCCAGCAGCTTACAGACGGGACAGACCGTATCTGGGGCCAACGTCCTGACTTTC.

This clonotype came up many times. The rearrangement joins TRBV5-1 to TRBJ1-1; the match to TRBD1 covers 7 bases. V shed 4 bases and J 3 bases; nucleotides not matched to a gene: 6. This CDR3 region has 14 residues. Germline V CDR1 and CDR2: SGHRS, YFSETQ. As DNA, the CDR3 is TGCGCCAGCAGCCACGACAGGGCCGACACTGAAGCTTTCTTT. This codes for CASSHDRADTEAFF.

This clonotype is a singleton in its sample. J is TRBJ2-3 and V is TRBV7-9; D possibly corresponds to TRBD2 (5 bases). CDR1 SEHNR and CDR2 FQNEAQ come from the germline V gene (reference sequence). V gave up 2 bases and J gave up 5 bases, with 14 bases separating them. The CDR3 runs 15 residues. The CDR3 coding sequence is TGTGCCAGCAGCTTACCTGTCCAGGACTTAGATACGCAGTATTTT. It is translated as CASSLPVQDLDTQYF.

The V gene is TRBV11-2, the J gene TRBJ1-2; D not resolved. V shed 1 base and J shed 3 bases, with 12 bases lying between them. Germline CDR1 reads SGHAT; CDR2 reads FQNNGV. CDR3 length: 15 residues. Here the CDR3 reads CASSLGPGGDYGYTF. The DNA of the CDR3 is TGTGCCAGCAGCTTAGGGCCGGGAGGCGACTATGGCTACACCTTC.

Ten or more counts support this clonotype. V and J are TRBV7-9 and TRBJ2-2; 9 bases are a match to TRBD2. Germline V gene data show CDR1 as SEHNR and CDR2 as FQNEAQ (reference sequence). V gave up 7 bases and J gave up 7 bases; unmatched junction bases: 10. The CDR3 runs 15 residues. In DNA form, the CDR3 reads TGTGCCAGCAAGAGAATAGCGGGAGTTCACGGGGAGCTGTTTTTT. It specifies CASKRIAGVHGELFF.

This clonotype was counted at least ten times. The rearrangement links TRBV9 to TRBJ2-7, with unresolved D. Trimming stripped 3 bases from V and 2 bases from J, with 15 bases between. In germline, CDR1 is SGDLS, CDR2 YYNGEE. The CDR3 runs to 15 residues. The CDR3 DNA follows: TGTGCCAGCAGCGCCCTAGACCGTTTCCCCTACGAGCAGTACTTC. It specifies CASSALDRFPYEQYF.

The sample holds a few counts of this clonotype. The genes are TRBV13 and TRBJ1-1, with D perhaps matching TRBD1 (6 bases). V lost 5 bases to trimming and J lost 0 bases, with 13 bases between them. Germline V gene lookup returns CDR1 PRHDT and CDR2 FYEKMQ (reference sequence). CDR3 length: 15 amino acids. CDR3 region: CASSHDTGLNTEAFF. DNA of the CDR3: TGTGCCAGCAGCCATGATACAGGGTTGAACACTGAAGCTTTCTTT.

This clonotype was recorded many times. The CDR3 DNA is TGTGCCATCAGTGAGTCCTCAGGACGGTACGAGCAGTACTTC. Residues: CAISESSGRYEQYF. V usage is TRBV10-3 and J usage is TRBJ2-7, with D unresolved. Looked up from germline, CDR1 is ENHRY and CDR2 is SYGVKD. Trimming shortened V by 0 bases and J by 4 bases, and 10 bases separated the two germline ends. The CDR3 is 14 residues long.

This clonotype has at least ten counts. The CDR3 is CSASISTGTNEQYF. In DNA form, the CDR3 reads TGCAGTGCTAGTATCTCGACCGGGACAAACGAGCAGTACTTC. The genes are TRBV20-1 and TRBJ2-7; D may be TRBD1 (6 bases). The CDR3 is made up of 14 amino acids. CDR1 is DFQATT, CDR2 SNEGSKA, per germline (reference sequence). The V and J ends lost 3 bases and 5 bases respectively, with 17 bases between them.

There are many counts of this clonotype. This chain uses TRBV7-9 with TRBJ1-1; TRBD1 matches 9 bases. The CDR3 runs 14 residues. The V gene's germline CDR1 is SEHNR and CDR2 FQNEAQ (reference sequence). J lost 5 bases, V lost 4 bases, and 5 bases had no gene match. The CDR3 bases are TGTGCCAGCAGCTCCGGACAGGGGCATACTGAAGCTTTCTTT. Amino acids: CASSSGQGHTEAFF.

This sequence joins TRBV29-1 and TRBJ1-2, with D perhaps matching TRBD1 (5 bases). This CDR3 is 14 amino acids long. Trimming cost V 0 bases and J 4 bases, with 12 bases left between them. Germline V CDR1 and CDR2: SQVTM, ANQGSEA. The CDR3 sequence: CSVEDRGSPYGYTF. DNA of the CDR3: TGCAGCGTTGAAGATAGGGGCAGCCCCTATGGCTACACCTTC.